A selection of T cell receptor beta chains follows, all from one sample in a study of cytomegalovirus exposure and HLA in healthy donors. Profiled with immunoSEQ multiplex PCR; TCRdb holds only in-frame clones, not every one. The sample includes fewer than 200,000 clones, roughly 80% of them seen just once. Sequencing used PBMCs. The receptors shown here come from a woman younger than 35 in good health and CMV-seronegative. Each CDR3 is given with its conserved first and last residue. Fields, in order: clone size, D gene, V gene, J gene, CDR3 protein, CDR3 DNA. The D gene is left open where the match is weak. Expanded clones get a size class; other rows say once, few or many, or leave the size out.

abundance: NA
d_gene: TRBD1
v_gene: TRBV29-1
j_gene: TRBJ2-1
CDR3aa: CSVVDRETYNEQFF
CDR3nt: TGCAGCGTTGTCGACAGGGAGACCTACAATGAGCAGTTCTTC

abundance: NA
d_gene: NA
v_gene: TRBV28
j_gene: TRBJ1-1
CDR3aa: CASSFLAQGNTEAFF
CDR3nt: TGTGCCAGCAGTTTCCTGGCTCAGGGGAACACTGAAGCTTTCTTT

abundance: NA
d_gene: NA
v_gene: TRBV23-1
j_gene: TRBJ1-4
CDR3aa: CASPTSGGEKLFF
CDR3nt: TGCGCCAGCCCTACGTCCGGGGGGGAAAAACTGTTTTTT

abundance: NA
d_gene: TRBD1
v_gene: TRBV6-5
j_gene: TRBJ1-5
CDR3aa: CASRGTGGNQPQHF
CDR3nt: TGTGCCAGCAGAGGGACAGGTGGCAATCAGCCCCAGCATTTT

abundance: NA
d_gene: NA
v_gene: TRBV7-8
j_gene: TRBJ2-7
CDR3aa: CASSAAYEQYF
CDR3nt: TGTGCCAGCAGCGCGGCCTACGAGCAGTACTTC

abundance: NA
d_gene: NA
v_gene: TRBV9
j_gene: TRBJ2-3
CDR3aa: CASSALDRHQDTQYF
CDR3nt: TGTGCCAGCAGCGCTCTCGACAGGCATCAAGATACGCAGTATTTT

abundance: NA
d_gene: NA
v_gene: TRBV19
j_gene: TRBJ2-5
CDR3aa: CASSSLPDSLETQYF
CDR3nt: TGTGCCAGTAGTTCCCTACCCGACAGTTTGGAGACCCAGTACTTC

abundance: few
d_gene: NA
v_gene: TRBV2
j_gene: TRBJ1-1
CDR3aa: CASRSGWSEAFF
CDR3nt: TGTGCCAGCAGATCAGGGTGGTCTGAAGCTTTCTTT

abundance: NA
d_gene: TRBD2
v_gene: TRBV28
j_gene: TRBJ2-3
CDR3aa: CASNPNSGTTGTDTQYF
CDR3nt: TGTGCCAGCAATCCCAACTCCGGGACTACCGGCACAGATACGCAGTATTTT

abundance: NA
d_gene: NA
v_gene: TRBV14
j_gene: TRBJ2-1
CDR3aa: CASSQWATYNEQFF
CDR3nt: TGTGCCAGCAGCCAGTGGGCCACCTACAATGAGCAGTTCTTC

abundance: few
d_gene: NA
v_gene: TRBV6-5
j_gene: TRBJ1-4
CDR3aa: CASSGRTVNNEKLFF
CDR3nt: TGTGCCAGCAGTGGCAGGACAGTGAATAATGAAAAACTGTTTTTT

abundance: NA
d_gene: NA
v_gene: TRBV20-1
j_gene: TRBJ1-2
CDR3aa: CSGQYNYGYTF
CDR3nt: TGCAGCGGACAGTATAACTATGGCTACACCTTC

abundance: NA
d_gene: NA
v_gene: TRBV6-1
j_gene: TRBJ1-3
CDR3aa: CASSETVLISGNTIYF
CDR3nt: TGTGCCAGCAGTGAAACGGTACTCATCTCTGGAAACACCATATATTTT

abundance: once
d_gene: NA
v_gene: TRBV18
j_gene: TRBJ2-7
CDR3aa: CASSPRTVSYEQYF
CDR3nt: TGTGCCAGCTCACCACGAACAGTTTCCTACGAGCAGTACTTC

abundance: NA
d_gene: NA
v_gene: TRBV19
j_gene: TRBJ1-5
CDR3aa: CASSIRGFGDNQPQHF
CDR3nt: TGTGCCAGTAGTATAAGGGGGTTCGGGGACAATCAGCCCCAGCATTTT

abundance: once
d_gene: TRBD2
v_gene: TRBV7-9
j_gene: TRBJ2-1
CDR3aa: CASPRTSGLYNEQFF
CDR3nt: TGTGCCAGCCCCAGGACTAGCGGCTTGTACAATGAGCAGTTCTTC

abundance: NA
d_gene: NA
v_gene: TRBV25-1
j_gene: TRBJ1-2
CDR3aa: CASSESETAFF
CDR3nt: TGTGCCAGCAGTGAATCCGAGACAGCCTTCTTC

abundance: NA
d_gene: NA
v_gene: TRBV29-1
j_gene: TRBJ2-3
CDR3aa: CSALKVETQYF
CDR3nt: TGCAGCGCCTTAAAAGTGGAGACGCAGTATTTT

abundance: NA
d_gene: NA
v_gene: TRBV7-9
j_gene: TRBJ1-1
CDR3aa: CSSSKQGSYTEAFF
CDR3nt: TGTTCCAGCAGCAAACAGGGATCATACACTGAAGCTTTCTTT

abundance: NA
d_gene: NA
v_gene: TRBV4-3
j_gene: TRBJ2-2
CDR3aa: CASSQGLGTSNTGELFF
CDR3nt: TGCGCCAGCAGCCAAGGGCTTGGGACATCGAACACCGGGGAGCTGTTTTTT

abundance: NA
d_gene: NA
v_gene: TRBV5-6
j_gene: TRBJ2-1
CDR3aa: CASSLVLGSRSGSYNEQFF
CDR3nt: TGTGCCAGCAGCTTGGTCTTAGGGTCCCGAAGCGGCTCCTACAATGAGCAGTTCTTC

abundance: NA
d_gene: TRBD2
v_gene: TRBV5-5
j_gene: TRBJ2-2
CDR3aa: CASSSYLRGANTGELFF
CDR3nt: TGTGCCAGCAGCTCTTATTTGCGGGGGGCGAACACCGGGGAGCTGTTTTTT

abundance: NA
d_gene: NA
v_gene: TRBV30
j_gene: TRBJ1-5
CDR3aa: CAWSVTRGPWINQPQHF
CDR3nt: TGTGCCTGGAGTGTAACCAGGGGTCCCTGGATCAATCAGCCCCAGCATTTT

abundance: NA
d_gene: TRBD2
v_gene: TRBV9
j_gene: TRBJ2-3
CDR3aa: CASSVASGAGVADTQYF
CDR3nt: TGTGCCAGCAGCGTAGCCTCAGGAGCGGGAGTGGCAGATACGCAGTATTTT

abundance: NA
d_gene: NA
v_gene: TRBV14
j_gene: TRBJ2-2
CDR3aa: CASSLQGSGELFF
CDR3nt: TGTGCCAGCAGCCTCCAGGGATCCGGGGAGCTGTTTTTT

abundance: NA
d_gene: NA
v_gene: TRBV2
j_gene: TRBJ1-6
CDR3aa: CASSLNNSPLHF
CDR3nt: TGTGCCAGCAGTCTAAATAATTCACCCCTCCACTTT

abundance: NA
d_gene: TRBD1
v_gene: TRBV7-2
j_gene: TRBJ2-7
CDR3aa: CASSARQGADRQYF
CDR3nt: TGTGCCAGCAGCGCCCGACAGGGGGCGGATAGGCAGTACTTC

abundance: few
d_gene: TRBD1
v_gene: TRBV6-5
j_gene: TRBJ2-2
CDR3aa: CASRQRTGWMFF
CDR3nt: TGTGCCAGCAGACAACGGACAGGGTGGATGTTTTTT

abundance: NA
d_gene: TRBD2
v_gene: TRBV5-1
j_gene: TRBJ2-3
CDR3aa: CASSRGTSGTIRSTDTQYF
CDR3nt: TGCGCCAGCAGCAGAGGGACTAGCGGGACTATCAGAAGCACAGATACGCAGTATTTT

abundance: NA
d_gene: NA
v_gene: TRBV7-2
j_gene: TRBJ2-1
CDR3aa: CASSSRDYNEQFF
CDR3nt: TGTGCCAGCAGCTCCCGCGACTACAATGAGCAGTTCTTC

abundance: NA
d_gene: NA
v_gene: TRBV5-1
j_gene: TRBJ2-2
CDR3aa: CASSLEGSDGGELFF
CDR3nt: TGCGCCAGCAGCTTGGAAGGTAGCGATGGCGGGGAGCTGTTTTTT

abundance: NA
d_gene: TRBD1
v_gene: TRBV4-2
j_gene: TRBJ1-4
CDR3aa: CASSQTLRSQMTGHATNEKLFF
CDR3nt: TGTGCCAGCAGCCAAACATTAAGGTCCCAAATGACAGGGCATGCAACTAATGAAAAACTGTTTTTT

abundance: NA
d_gene: NA
v_gene: TRBV6-5
j_gene: TRBJ2-6
CDR3aa: CASSYSIVSGANVPTF
CDR3nt: TGTGCCAGCAGTTACTCGATAGTTTCTGGGGCCAACGTCCCGACTTTC

abundance: NA
d_gene: TRBD2
v_gene: TRBV9
j_gene: TRBJ2-3
CDR3aa: CASSVGLADSTDTQYF
CDR3nt: TGTGCCAGCAGCGTAGGACTAGCGGATAGCACAGATACGCAGTATTTT

abundance: NA
d_gene: TRBD2
v_gene: TRBV5-6
j_gene: TRBJ2-2
CDR3aa: CASSPWPSGITGELFF
CDR3nt: TGTGCCAGCAGCCCGTGGCCTAGCGGGATTACCGGGGAGCTGTTTTTT

abundance: NA
d_gene: TRBD1
v_gene: TRBV7-2
j_gene: TRBJ2-5
CDR3aa: CASSLLDRGKTQYF
CDR3nt: TGTGCCAGCAGCTTGCTGGACAGGGGGAAGACCCAGTACTTC

abundance: few
d_gene: NA
v_gene: TRBV28
j_gene: TRBJ1-1
CDR3aa: CASSLSHSNEAFF
CDR3nt: TGTGCCAGCAGTTTGAGTCACTCCAATGAAGCTTTCTTT

abundance: NA
d_gene: TRBD2
v_gene: TRBV27
j_gene: TRBJ2-7
CDR3aa: CASSGLSSGREGSYEQYF
CDR3nt: TGTGCCAGCAGCGGCCTATCTAGCGGGAGGGAGGGAAGCTACGAGCAGTACTTC

abundance: once
d_gene: NA
v_gene: TRBV18
j_gene: TRBJ1-2
CDR3aa: CASSPTPITGDNYGYTF
CDR3nt: TGTGCCAGCTCACCAACGCCGATTACAGGAGATAACTATGGCTACACCTTC

abundance: NA
d_gene: NA
v_gene: TRBV4-3
j_gene: TRBJ2-3
CDR3aa: CASSRSGSSRTDTQYF
CDR3nt: TGCGCCAGCAGCCGCTCGGGATCGTCGCGTACAGATACGCAGTATTTT

abundance: NA
d_gene: TRBD2
v_gene: TRBV28
j_gene: TRBJ2-5
CDR3aa: CASRSAGETQYF
CDR3nt: TGTGCCAGCAGATCAGCGGGGGAGACCCAGTACTTC

abundance: NA
d_gene: TRBD2
v_gene: TRBV28
j_gene: TRBJ2-1
CDR3aa: CASSSASGSSNEQFF
CDR3nt: TGTGCCAGCAGTTCGGCTAGCGGGAGCAGCAATGAGCAGTTCTTC

abundance: NA
d_gene: NA
v_gene: TRBV5-4
j_gene: TRBJ2-6
CDR3aa: CASSLFSSPGANVLTF
CDR3nt: TGTGCCAGCAGCTTGTTTAGCTCGCCTGGGGCCAACGTCCTGACTTTC

abundance: once
d_gene: TRBD2
v_gene: TRBV11-3
j_gene: TRBJ2-3
CDR3aa: CASSLEQTSADSDTQYF
CDR3nt: TGTGCCAGCAGCTTAGAACAGACTAGCGCTGATTCAGATACGCAGTATTTT

abundance: NA
d_gene: NA
v_gene: TRBV7-9
j_gene: TRBJ1-2
CDR3aa: CASSSTGFGDNYGYTF
CDR3nt: TGTGCCAGCAGCTCTACAGGATTCGGCGATAACTATGGCTACACCTTC

abundance: NA
d_gene: TRBD2
v_gene: TRBV13
j_gene: TRBJ2-1
CDR3aa: CASSFLWTSGNEQFF
CDR3nt: TGTGCCAGCAGCTTCCTCTGGACTAGCGGCAATGAGCAGTTCTTC

abundance: NA
d_gene: NA
v_gene: TRBV5-4
j_gene: TRBJ1-1
CDR3aa: CASSLGTVGDTEAFF
CDR3nt: TGTGCCAGCAGCTTGGGGACCGTAGGGGATACTGAAGCTTTCTTT

abundance: NA
d_gene: TRBD2
v_gene: TRBV29-1
j_gene: TRBJ2-3
CDR3aa: CSVEDYPSGSSDTQYF
CDR3nt: TGCAGCGTTGAAGATTACCCTAGCGGGAGTTCAGATACGCAGTATTTT

abundance: NA
d_gene: TRBD2
v_gene: TRBV9
j_gene: TRBJ2-3
CDR3aa: CASSVDGGRNADTQYF
CDR3nt: TGTGCCAGCAGCGTAGATGGCGGGAGGAATGCGGATACGCAGTATTTT

abundance: NA
d_gene: TRBD1
v_gene: TRBV6-6
j_gene: TRBJ1-5
CDR3aa: CASRDRTNQPQHF
CDR3nt: TGTGCCAGCCGGGACAGAACCAATCAGCCCCAGCATTTT